Following are 18 T cell receptor beta chains from one sample sequenced in a study of PD-L1 blockade in urothelial cancer. The time point here: peripheral blood 6 weeks after treatment start. Clones were sequenced by immunoSEQ multiplex PCR, and TCRdb holds only the in-frame ones, with some missing. The sample has 50,000 or so clones, around 85% seen once. The source was PBMCs, collected around atezolizumab (anti-PD-L1) treatment. The receptors come from a man in his 60s with urothelial cancer.

The genes are TRBV18 and TRBJ2-1; D not certain. The length of the CDR3 is 12 residues. V was shortened by 2 bases and J by 6 bases, with 5 bases between the two germline ends. CDR1 is KGHSH, CDR2 LQKENI, per germline. CDR3 protein: CASSPNSNEQFF. CDR3 sequence (DNA): TGTGCCAGCTCACCAAATAGCAATGAGCAGTTCTTC.

J is TRBJ1-5 and V is TRBV19, with D uncertain. The V gene lost 1 base and the J gene lost 0 bases, with 16 bases spanning the gap. Germline V gene lookup returns CDR1 LNHDA and CDR2 SQIVND (reference sequence). This CDR3 region has 18 residues. The DNA for the CDR3 is TGTGCCAGTAGTATAGTCCCGCGGCAGAGCTTTAGCAATCAGCCCCAGCATTTT. The encoded protein is CASSIVPRQSFSNQPQHF.

The chain links TRBV19 to TRBJ1-4; D might be TRBD1 (5 bases). Germline CDR1 reads LNHDA; CDR2 reads SQIVND (reference sequence). The CDR3 has 13 amino acids. V was cut by 9 bases and J by 6 bases, with 14 bases left in between. The CDR3 sequence: CASRAARYEKLFF. Here the CDR3 DNA reads TGTGCCAGCAGGGCAGCCCGTTATGAAAAACTGTTTTTT.

The chain joins TRBV6-1 to TRBJ2-5; 7 bases match TRBD2. The CDR3 contains 15 residues. V gave up 9 bases and J gave up 7 bases; unmatched junction bases: 17. Looked up from germline, CDR1 is MNHNS and CDR2 is SASEGT. The CDR3 here is CARGGGTSHGGTQYF. In DNA, the CDR3 is TGTGCCAGGGGGGGAGGGACTTCCCATGGGGGGACCCAGTACTTC.

The chain has TRBV2 and TRBJ1-1, with D possibly being TRBD1 (5 bases). CDR3 length: 15 amino acids. Trimming took 6 bases from V and 0 from J, leaving 14 bases between them. Germline CDR1 is SNHLY and CDR2 is FYNNEI. DNA for the CDR3: TGTGCCAGCAGGGCTAGCGGGACGATGAACACTGAAGCTTTCTTT. Its protein product is CASRASGTMNTEAFF.

This chain connects TRBV18 to TRBJ1-6; perhaps TRBD1 as D (5 bases). This CDR3 spans 15 amino acids. V lost 3 bases, J lost 10 bases, and 16 bases lay in between. Germline assignment: CDR1 KGHSH and CDR2 LQKENI. The CDR3 spells CASSPATALGSPLHF. The CDR3 DNA reads TGTGCCAGCTCACCGGCGACAGCTCTGGGCTCACCCCTCCACTTT.

V gene TRBV7-9 combines with J gene TRBJ1-1, with D possibly matching TRBD1 (5 bases). Trimming removed 6 bases from V and 5 bases from J, with 13 bases in between. CDR3 length: 13 residues. Germline V gene lookup returns CDR1 SEHNR and CDR2 FQNEAQ (reference sequence). The CDR3 DNA reads TGTGCCAGCAGTATCCAGGGTTTGACTGAAGCTTTCTTT. This codes for CASSIQGLTEAFF.

This chain joins TRBV15 and TRBJ1-2, with 9 bases aligning to TRBD1. The CDR3 is 15 amino acids. The V and J ends lost 2 bases and 5 bases, in that order; junction bases with no gene match: 6. Germline CDR1 LNHNV, CDR2 YYDKDF (reference sequence). As DNA, the CDR3 is TGTGCCACCAGCAGAACTGCAGGGACAGGGTATGGCTACACCTTC. Its protein is CATSRTAGTGYGYTF.

The J gene is TRBJ2-7, the V gene TRBV27; D might be TRBD1 (5 bases). This CDR3 has 12 residues. V lost 7 bases to trimming and J lost 3 bases, with 10 bases between them. The V gene's germline CDR1 is MNHEY and CDR2 SMNVEV (reference sequence). The CDR3 protein is CASKGRVYEQYF. For the CDR3, the DNA is TGTGCCAGCAAAGGCAGGGTCTACGAGCAGTACTTC.

The CDR3 spells CASSQDPAVYGYTF. CDR3 nucleotide sequence: TGCGCCAGCAGCCAAGACCCCGCGGTCTATGGCTACACCTTC. This chain connects TRBV4-3 to TRBJ1-2, with D unresolved. The CDR3 is 14 amino acids. Germline V gives CDR1 LGHNA, CDR2 YSLEER. Trimming stripped 0 bases from V and 4 bases from J, with 9 bases between.

The J gene is TRBJ2-1, the V gene TRBV7-2, with 7 bases lining up with TRBD2. Per the germline V gene, CDR1 is SGHTA and CDR2 is FQGNSA. This CDR3 has 15 residues. The junction had 8 bases not matched to a gene; V was cut back by 5 bases and J by 4 bases. DNA of the CDR3: TGTGCCAGCAGCGCTGGGTCTAGCGGATACAATGAGCAGTTCTTC. Residues: CASSAGSSGYNEQFF.

The chain links TRBV19 to TRBJ2-1; D may be TRBD2 (6 bases). The CDR3 totals 15 residues. V lost 5 bases, J lost 4 bases, and 15 bases lay in between. Germline assignment: CDR1 LNHDA and CDR2 SQIVND (reference sequence). The CDR3 loop is CASSGWGEAYNEQFF. CDR3 DNA sequence: TGTGCCAGTAGTGGATGGGGGGAGGCTTACAATGAGCAGTTCTTC.

In nucleotides, the CDR3 is TGTGCCAGCAGTTTACTCGGGGGAAGCAATCAGCCCCAGCATTTT. It translates to CASSLLGGSNQPQHF. The chain links TRBV27 to TRBJ1-5; maybe TRBD1 (5 bases). Germline V CDR1 and CDR2: MNHEY, SMNVEV (reference sequence). The CDR3 totals 15 residues. V lost 2 bases and J 1 base, leaving 9 bases between the germline ends.

In its sample, this clone was seen once. The chain combines TRBV9 with TRBJ1-1, with D possibly matching TRBD1 (5 bases). This CDR3 has 15 residues. Looked up from germline, CDR1 is SGDLS and CDR2 is YYNGEE. Trimming stripped 4 bases from V and 4 bases from J, with 17 bases between. The CDR3 here is CASSPGQGKGTEAFF. The CDR3 DNA sequence: TGTGCCAGCAGCCCCGGGCAGGGTAAAGGCACTGAAGCTTTCTTT. Full variable domain (missing parts from reference TRBV9 and TRBJ1-1): DSGVTQTPKHLITATGQRVTLRCSPRSGDLSVYWYQQSLDQGLQFLIQYYNGEERAKGNILERFSAQQFPDLHSELNLSSLELGDSALYFCASSPGQGKGTEAFFGQGTRLTVV.

The genes are TRBV7-2 and TRBJ1-2, with D unresolved. V was clipped by 7 bases and J by 3 bases, with 15 bases between them. Germline V lookup: CDR1 SGHTA, CDR2 FQGNSA. The length of the CDR3 is 14 residues. The CDR3 sequence: CASTLAGEYYGYTF. For the CDR3, the DNA is TGTGCCAGCACCCTCGCCGGGGAGTACTATGGCTACACCTTC.

The J gene is TRBJ1-4, the V gene TRBV7-2; 9 bases fit TRBD1. The CDR3 length is 17 residues. The J segment lost 11 bases and the V segment lost 5 bases, leaving 18 bases of the junction unmatched. Germline V gene sequence: CDR1 SGHTA, CDR2 FQGNSA. The CDR3 region has the DNA TGTGCCAGCAGCCTCACAGGGGGCCCGGTGGGGACGCGGAAACTGTTTTTT. Residues: CASSLTGGPVGTRKLFF.

This chain joins TRBV5-5 and TRBJ2-7, with 8 bases fitting TRBD1. V lost 4 bases, J lost 1 base, and 7 bases stayed unmatched. The CDR3 sequence is 15 residues long. Germline loops: CDR1 SGHKS, CDR2 YYEKEE (reference sequence). Here the CDR3 reads CASSPRTGWSYEQYF. As DNA, the CDR3 is TGTGCCAGCAGCCCCCGGACAGGGTGGTCCTACGAGCAGTACTTC. The full variable domain, in which reference TRBV5-5 and TRBJ2-7 provide the parts outside the CDR3, is DAGVTQSPTHLIKTRGQQVTLRCSPISGHKSVSWYQQVLGQGPQFIFQYYEKEERGRGNFPDRFSARQFPNYSSELNVNALLLGDSALYLCASSPRTGWSYEQYFGPGTRLTVT.

This chain joins TRBV5-1 and TRBJ2-6, with TRBD2 as a possible D gene (5 bases). The germline V and J ends were trimmed by 3 bases and 1 base, with 8 bases remaining between them. Germline CDR1 SGHRS, CDR2 YFSETQ. The CDR3 consists of 15 residues. The CDR3 region has the DNA TGCGCCAGCAGCTACGGAGGTTCTGGGGCCAACGTCCTGACTTTC. Translating it yields CASSYGGSGANVLTF.